This T cell receptor (beta chain) was captured in a study of CD8+ T cells in alopecia areata (dated by TCRdb to the late 2010s). Notes on the research overall: The treated patients took part in an open-label pilot trial in which moderate-to-severe alopecia areata was treated with oral tofacitinib at 5 to 10 mg twice daily. Patients stayed on tofacitinib for 6 to 18 months and then had 6 months of follow-up off drug so that delayed response and recurrence could be assessed. In treated patients, disease severity was measured using the SALT score, which gives the percentage of scalp surface area affected. High-throughput TCRbeta sequencing was used to examine T cell clonal expansion in alopecia areata in both the C3H/HeJ mouse model and human patients. In humans, TCRbeta sequencing was performed on scalp tissue and on sorted CD4+ and CD8+ peripheral blood T cells from healthy controls and from patients with patchy or totalis/universalis alopecia areata. Tofacitinib-treated patients had biopsies at baseline and at 4 and 24 weeks of treatment, with a later scalp biopsy in several patients. Scalp clonality was compared across normal scalp (n=4), patchy alopecia areata scalp (n=8), and alopecia totalis/universalis scalp (n=8). RNA was obtained with the PAXgene miRNA kit for fixed scalp, the miRNeasy kit for PBMCs, and the RNeasy kit for mouse skin. TCRbeta CDR3 regions were amplified by immunoSEQ multiplex PCR using 35 Vbeta forward and 13 Jbeta reverse primers. Results and caveats for the whole study, not just this receptor: Scalp clonality and the number of expanded CD8+ clones among the top 100 scalp clones were significantly decreased by tofacitinib. Unlike mouse skin, which is dominated by gammadelta T cells, normal human skin has resident alphabeta T cells that are also sequenced, and this complicates analysis of the scalp TCR repertoire. Many expanded lesional clones were found to persist in scalp and blood during tofacitinib treatment, and relapse after treatment cessation may be partly explained by this persistence. TCR sequences shared between patients were less clear than in mice, possibly partly because of HLA diversity in the patient population. Lesional scalp, especially in alopecia totalis/universalis, showed higher clonality and more expanded CD8+ clones than normal scalp, suggesting antigenic drive. Because the treated cohort was small and included a single nonresponder, larger studies are needed to assess links between baseline CD8+ expansion and response.

Receptors were amplified or captured by the immunoSEQ multiplex PCR assay. To provide template for TCR sequencing, every sample had RNA extracted and reverse transcribed into cDNA. SuperScript III was used to make first-strand cDNA, primed with a 2:1 mix of oligo-dT and random hexamers. A synthetic immune receptor repertoire was used to gauge amplification bias, and whatever bias remained was removed computationally. The authors processed their data as follows. After raw reads were preprocessed to remove errors, the CDR3 was defined following IMGT conventions as running from the conserved cysteine to phenylalanine. Clonality was computed as 1 minus the Shannon entropy, with the entropy normalized by log2 of the number of productive unique TCRs. Whether each scalp clone was CD4 or CD8 was inferred by checking scalp TCRbeta sequences against the CD4 and CD8 repertoires from sorted blood. TCRdb carries this immuneACCESS record with in-frame sequences only. Its versions omit some clonotypes, under half of them owing to an unresolved V gene in the studies checked, with the rest unexplained. Clone size and V and J calls were adopted from that table, with D and trimming inferred from the DNA. For this sample there are 85,000 to 110,000 clones; 65% to 90% appear just once. The ten most abundant clones make up approximately 12% of the sample.

This clone was counted a few times. Its antigen is not yet known. No much larger clonotype is one base removed from it; base qualities were not supplied. The CDR3 spans 15 residues, from the cysteine through the phenylalanine. The kept DNA is CDR3 alone, 45 bases in frame from the first base. V and J are trimmed by 7 bases and 7 bases, and the gene matches miss 10 bases of the junction. The germline V gene provides CDR1 LGHNT and CDR2 FRNRAP. The label giving this sample's treatment or condition can be read as: oral pan-JAK inhibitor, 5-10 mg twice daily. From alopecia areata patients, peripheral blood was collected along with lesional scalp punch biopsies. PBMCs were isolated by density centrifugation and stained for CD3, CD4 and CD8, and CD4+ and CD8+ T cells were sorted on a FACSAria.

This sample comprised CD8+ T cells sorted from blood, obtained at approximately week 30, from a patient treated with tofacitinib. This receptor was obtained from a human donor with alopecia areata. The receptor chain draws on TRBV12-5 and TRBJ2-1; TRBD2 agrees with 10 junctional bases. The CDR3 has the sequence CASALSGTSVNEQFF. The nucleotide sequence is given as TGTGCTAGTGCCCTATCCGGGACTAGCGTAAATGAGCAGTTCTTC.